Listed below are T cell receptor beta chains from one sample, sequenced in a study of T cell changes during pregnancy in multiple sclerosis. Profiling relied on immunoSEQ multiplex PCR, and the TCRdb table lists in-frame clones only, not all of them. The sample lists about 93,000 clones, 80% to 95% occurring once. The sample in question was peripheral blood, obtained before pregnancy. Source of these receptors: a female donor with multiple sclerosis, enrolled in a pregnancy study. Both conserved end residues are part of each CDR3. The D gene is left open where the match is weak. Size tells how often a clone was seen (once, few, many) or the class of an expanded clone, and some rows leave it out.

J | length | V | D | size | CDR3 | DNA
TRBJ1-1 | 15 | TRBV7-2 | NA | NA | CASSSSSHRNTEAFF | TGTGCCAGCAGCTCAAGCTCCCACAGGAACACTGAAGCTTTCTTT
TRBJ1-5 | 15 | TRBV19 | NA | NA | CASSRSPNGNQPQHF | TGTGCCAGTAGTAGGAGTCCCAATGGCAATCAGCCCCAGCATTTT
TRBJ1-1 | 15 | TRBV4-1 | TRBD1 | NA | CASSRKQGANTEAFF | TGCGCCAGCAGTCGAAAACAGGGGGCGAACACTGAAGCTTTCTTT
TRBJ2-7 | 14 | TRBV27 | NA | NA | CASSLSGSTYEQYF | TGTGCCAGCAGTTTATCGGGCAGCACCTACGAGCAGTACTTC
TRBJ1-2 | 13 | TRBV27 | TRBD1 | NA | CASSTGGEDGYTF | TGTGCCAGCAGTACAGGGGGCGAGGATGGCTACACCTTC
TRBJ2-3 | 16 | TRBV9 | NA | once | CASSALGAWGTDTQYF | TGTGCCAGCAGCGCCCTAGGGGCATGGGGCACAGATACGCAGTATTTT
TRBJ1-1 | 12 | TRBV12-5 | NA | NA | CASGSPNTEAFF | TGTGCTAGTGGTTCCCCAAACACTGAAGCTTTCTTT
TRBJ2-1 | 17 | TRBV27 | TRBD2 | NA | CASSFGTSGSMRNEQFF | TGTGCCAGCAGTTTCGGGACTAGCGGGAGTATGAGAAATGAGCAGTTCTTC
TRBJ1-4 | 14 | TRBV2 | TRBD1 | NA | CASSGTGSNEKLFF | TGTGCCAGCAGCGGGACAGGGTCTAATGAAAAACTGTTTTTT
TRBJ1-1 | 15 | TRBV30 | NA | NA | CAWSGLATGNTEAFF | TGTGCCTGGAGTGGACTGGCAACAGGGAACACTGAAGCTTTCTTT
TRBJ2-3 | 15 | TRBV6-4 | NA | NA | CASSSSGGSTDTQYF | TGTGCCAGCAGTTCCTCGGGGGGCAGCACAGATACGCAGTATTTT